This entry lists 18 T cell receptor beta chains sequenced from one sample in a study of lymphopenia after photon versus proton radiotherapy. The protocol was immunoSEQ multiplex PCR, while the TCRdb copy is restricted to in-frame clones and leaves out a portion. Here the sample spans over 50,000 clones, about 90% being singletons. The sample in question was peripheral blood, obtained from a patient treated with photon-based radiotherapy. These receptors were obtained from a man aged 40-49 years with gastric cancer.

This clone was detected only a few times. V gene TRBV5-6 combines with J gene TRBJ2-5, with a tentative D call TRBD2 (6 bases). The V gene lost 4 bases and the J gene lost 5 bases, with 30 bases spanning the gap. Per germline, CDR1 SGHDT and CDR2 YYEEEE. This CDR3 comprises 19 residues. The CDR3 spells CASSPPLLALRSISETQYF. CDR3 bases: TGTGCCAGCAGCCCACCATTACTAGCTTTGAGGTCTATTTCCGAGACCCAGTACTTC.

This chain joins TRBV5-1 and TRBJ1-2; no reliable D call. V lost 4 bases, J lost 4 bases, and 11 bases lay in between. The CDR3 length is 13 residues. Germline loops: CDR1 SGHRS, CDR2 YFSETQ. This chain's CDR3 is CASSATGVYGYTF. The DNA for the CDR3 is TGCGCCAGCAGCGCGACGGGAGTCTATGGCTACACCTTC.

V usage is TRBV5-4 and J usage is TRBJ1-2; no clear D. V was pared by 2 bases and J by 1 base, with 12 bases between. The CDR3 sequence is 15 residues long. Per germline, CDR1 SGHNT and CDR2 YYREEE (reference sequence). The CDR3 loop is CASSLVPGNNYGYTF. Here the CDR3 DNA reads TGTGCCAGCAGCTTAGTCCCCGGAAATAACTATGGCTACACCTTC.

The chain joins TRBV29-1 to TRBJ2-1; perhaps TRBD1 as D (6 bases). There are 14 residues in the CDR3. Germline lookup yields CDR1 SQVTM and CDR2 ANQGSEA. Trimming removed 4 bases from V and 0 bases from J, with 10 bases in between. The CDR3 sequence: CSVAQGSSYNEQFF. CDR3 bases: TGCAGCGTTGCTCAGGGGAGCTCCTACAATGAGCAGTTCTTC.

The sample holds a few counts of this clone. The genes are TRBV29-1 and TRBJ2-3, with D possibly being TRBD1 (6 bases). Trimming left V 7 bases short and J 2 bases short, with 10 bases between. The CDR3 is 12 residues long. Germline CDR1 and CDR2: SQVTM and ANQGSEA. In DNA, the CDR3 is TGCAGCGCCTACAGGGACACAGATACGCAGTATTTT. Protein: CSAYRDTDTQYF.

This chain uses TRBV30 with TRBJ1-6; 10 nucleotides match TRBD1. The germline V gene encodes CDR1 GTSNPN and CDR2 SVGIG (reference sequence). The J segment lost 9 bases and the V segment lost 3 bases, leaving 14 bases of the junction unmatched. CDR3 length equals 17 residues. CDR3 bases: TGTGCCTGGAGAGTAAATTCCCAGACAGGGGGCGGTTCACCCCTCCACTTT. It translates to CAWRVNSQTGGGSPLHF.

J is TRBJ1-1 and V is TRBV2; D is unclear. The germline gives CDR1 SNHLY, CDR2 FYNNEI. Deletions cut 1 base from V and 7 bases from J, with 10 bases between. The CDR3 loop spans 13 amino acids. CDR3 DNA sequence: TGTGCCAGCAGTGAAGAGAAAGGATTTGAAGCTTTCTTT. Translating gives CASSEEKGFEAFF.

This clone came up a few times. The chain carries TRBV9 and TRBJ1-6, with 8 nucleotides matching TRBD1. V trimming: 3 bases; J trimming: 13 bases; junction bases outside the gene matches: 12. The V gene's germline CDR1 is SGDLS and CDR2 YYNGEE. The CDR3 has 15 amino acids. DNA for the CDR3: TGTGCCAGCAGCGCCCCCGGGACGGGGACAGGTCCCCTCCACTTT. Translating gives CASSAPGTGTGPLHF.

Here the CDR3 reads CASSESTGNTEAFF. The CDR3, as DNA: TGCGCCAGCAGTGAGTCGACAGGGAACACTGAAGCTTTCTTT. The gene calls are TRBV10-2 and TRBJ1-1, with D possibly being TRBD1 (6 bases). The V end lost 0 bases, the J end lost 1 base, and 6 bases lay between the germline ends. CDR3 length: 14 residues. CDR1 is WSHSY and CDR2 is SAAADI in the germline V gene.

This clone appeared a few times. V is TRBV2 and J is TRBJ1-5; D unresolved. Trimming pared 0 bases from V and 4 bases from J, leaving 10 bases between. Per the germline V gene, CDR1 is SNHLY and CDR2 is FYNNEI. The CDR3 runs 15 residues. The DNA of the CDR3 is TGTGCCAGCAGTGAAGCGGGGTCAGCTAATCAGCCCCAGCATTTT. Amino acid sequence: CASSEAGSANQPQHF. Full variable domain (outside the CDR3, taken from reference TRBV2 and TRBJ1-5): EPEVTQTPSHQVTQMGQEVILRCVPISNHLYFYWYRQILGQKVEFLVSFYNNEISEKSEIFDDQFSVERPDGSNFTLKIRSTKLEDSAMYFCASSEAGSANQPQHFGDGTRLSIL.

The chain carries TRBV5-4 and TRBJ1-1; the D is unclear. The CDR3 extends over 15 amino acids. Trimming pared 7 bases from V and 1 base from J, leaving 17 bases between. Germline lookup yields CDR1 SGHNT and CDR2 YYREEE (reference sequence). The DNA for the CDR3 is TGTGCCAGCCGGGCGGACCCTTCACCGAACACTGAAGCTTTCTTT. Translated, it gives CASRADPSPNTEAFF.

The CDR3 loop reads CASSFSGSGRNYEQYF. Written as DNA, the CDR3 is TGTGCCAGCAGCTTTTCGGGTAGCGGGAGGAACTACGAGCAGTACTTC. The chain carries TRBV13 and TRBJ2-7, with 10 positions matching TRBD2. The CDR3 extends over 16 amino acids. The trim removed 3 bases at V and 3 bases at J, leaving 8 bases unmatched. Germline V CDR1 and CDR2: PRHDT, FYEKMQ (reference sequence).

The chain has TRBV10-3 and TRBJ2-7; TRBD1 aligns across 10 bases. Germline V gene lookup returns CDR1 ENHRY and CDR2 SYGVKD. The trim removed 3 bases at V and 3 bases at J, leaving 2 bases unmatched. The CDR3 spans 14 residues. CDR3 amino acids: CAISDRTGGYEQYF. In DNA, the CDR3 is TGTGCCATCAGTGACCGGACAGGGGGCTACGAGCAGTACTTC.

This chain uses TRBV9 with TRBJ1-6; D gene unclear. Germline V lookup: CDR1 SGDLS, CDR2 YYNGEE. There are 12 residues in the CDR3. V was cut by 0 bases and J by 7 bases, with 2 bases left in between. The CDR3 coding sequence is TGTGCCAGCAGCGTAGGGAATTCACCCCTCCACTTT. Its protein is CASSVGNSPLHF.

This chain uses TRBV18 with TRBJ2-5; D is undetermined. The germline V and J ends were trimmed by 3 bases and 2 bases, with 10 bases remaining between them. This CDR3 is 14 amino acids long. The germline V gene encodes CDR1 KGHSH and CDR2 LQKENI. This CDR3 is CASSPGEYQETQYF. Written as DNA, the CDR3 is TGTGCCAGCTCACCTGGGGAATATCAAGAGACCCAGTACTTC.

The chain is built from TRBV6-4 and TRBJ2-1; D tentatively fits TRBD1 or TRBD2 (5 bases each). V lost 2 bases and J 10 bases, leaving 9 bases between the germline ends. CDR3 length: 12 residues. Per the germline V gene, CDR1 is MRHNA and CDR2 is SNTAGT. For the CDR3, the DNA is TGTGCCAGCAGTGACACTTGGGGGGAGCAGTTCTTC. It translates to CASSDTWGEQFF.

This sequence joins TRBV10-2 and TRBJ1-1; unclear D gene. Deletions cut 3 bases from V and 4 bases from J, with 12 bases between. The CDR3 consists of 14 residues. CDR1 is WSHSY, CDR2 SAAADI, per germline. The CDR3 nucleotides read TGCGCCAGCAGTGACGCAGTCTGGGGCACTGAAGCTTTCTTT. Translation: CASSDAVWGTEAFF.

This chain links TRBV19 with TRBJ1-1; D is unresolved. Germline values: CDR1 LNHDA, CDR2 SQIVND (reference sequence). V lost 5 bases and J lost 6, with 16 bases in between. The CDR3 spans 14 residues. The CDR3 protein is CASSFSAGLAEAFF. The CDR3 nucleotides are TGTGCCAGTAGTTTTAGCGCCGGGCTGGCTGAAGCTTTCTTT. The whole variable domain, filled in from reference TRBV19 and TRBJ1-1, reads DGGITQSPKYLFRKEGQNVTLSCEQNLNHDAMYWYRQDPGQGLRLIYYSQIVNDFQKGDIAEGYSVSREKKESFPLTVTSAQKNPTAFYLCASSFSAGLAEAFFGQGTRLTVV.